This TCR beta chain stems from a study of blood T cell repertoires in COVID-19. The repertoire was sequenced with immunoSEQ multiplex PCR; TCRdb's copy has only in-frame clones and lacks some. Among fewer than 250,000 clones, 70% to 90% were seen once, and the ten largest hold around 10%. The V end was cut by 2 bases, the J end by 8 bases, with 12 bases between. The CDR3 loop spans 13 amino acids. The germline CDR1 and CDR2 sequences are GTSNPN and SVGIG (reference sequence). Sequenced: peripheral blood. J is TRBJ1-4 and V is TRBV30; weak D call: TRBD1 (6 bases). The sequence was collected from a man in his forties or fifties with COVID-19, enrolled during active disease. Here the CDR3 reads CAWSLGAGEKLFF. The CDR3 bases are TGTGCCTGGAGTCTGGGGGCCGGGGAAAAACTGTTTTTT.